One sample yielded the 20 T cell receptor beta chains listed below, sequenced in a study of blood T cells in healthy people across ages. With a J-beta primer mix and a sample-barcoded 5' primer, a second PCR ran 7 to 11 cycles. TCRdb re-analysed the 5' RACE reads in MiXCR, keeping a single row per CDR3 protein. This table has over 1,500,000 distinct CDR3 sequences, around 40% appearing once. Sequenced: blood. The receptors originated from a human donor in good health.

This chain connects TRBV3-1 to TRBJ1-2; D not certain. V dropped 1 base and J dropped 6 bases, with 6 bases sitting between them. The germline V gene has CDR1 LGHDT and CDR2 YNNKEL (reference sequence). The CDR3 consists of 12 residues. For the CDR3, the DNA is TGTGCCAGCAGCCAAGTTGGACATGGCTACACCTTC. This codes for CASSQVGHGYTF.

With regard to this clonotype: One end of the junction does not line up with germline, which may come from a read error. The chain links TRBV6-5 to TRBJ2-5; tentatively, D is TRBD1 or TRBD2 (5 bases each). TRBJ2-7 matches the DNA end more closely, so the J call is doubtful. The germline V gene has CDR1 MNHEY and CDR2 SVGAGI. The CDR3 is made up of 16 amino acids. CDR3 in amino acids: CACSYSRVRGAYEQYF. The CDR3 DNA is TGTGCCTGCAGTTACTCTAGGGTTAGAGGGGCCTACGAGCAGTACTTC.

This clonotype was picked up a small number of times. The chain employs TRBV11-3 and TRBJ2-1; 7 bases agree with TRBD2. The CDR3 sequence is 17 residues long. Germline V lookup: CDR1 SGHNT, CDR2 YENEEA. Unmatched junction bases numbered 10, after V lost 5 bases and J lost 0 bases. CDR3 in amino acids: CASSPRLSGPSYNEQFF. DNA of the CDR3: TGTGCCAGCAGCCCCCGCCTTAGCGGGCCCTCCTACAATGAGCAGTTCTTC.

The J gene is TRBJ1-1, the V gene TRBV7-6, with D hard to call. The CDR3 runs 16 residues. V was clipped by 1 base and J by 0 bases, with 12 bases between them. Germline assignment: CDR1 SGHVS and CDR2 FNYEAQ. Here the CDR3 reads CASSLEVGYMNTEAFF. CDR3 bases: TGTGCCAGCAGCTTAGAGGTAGGGTACATGAACACTGAAGCTTTCTTT. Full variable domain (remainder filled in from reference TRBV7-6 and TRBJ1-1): GAGVSQSPRYKVTKRGQDVALRCDPISGHVSLYWYRQALGQGPEFLTYFNYEAQQDKSGLPNDRFSAERPEGSISTLTIQRTEQRDSAMYRCASSLEVGYMNTEAFFGQGTRLTVV.

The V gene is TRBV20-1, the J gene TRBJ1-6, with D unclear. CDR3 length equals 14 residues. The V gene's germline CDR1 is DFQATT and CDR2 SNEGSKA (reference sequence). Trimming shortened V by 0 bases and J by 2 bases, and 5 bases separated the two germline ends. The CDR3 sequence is CSARDYPYNSPLHF. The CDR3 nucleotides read TGCAGTGCTAGAGATTATCCCTATAATTCACCCCTCCACTTT.

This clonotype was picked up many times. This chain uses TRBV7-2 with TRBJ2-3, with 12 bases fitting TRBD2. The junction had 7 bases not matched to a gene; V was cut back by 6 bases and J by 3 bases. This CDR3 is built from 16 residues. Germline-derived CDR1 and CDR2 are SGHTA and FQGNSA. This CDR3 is CASSPRLAGVTDTQYF. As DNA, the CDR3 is TGTGCCAGCAGTCCACGACTAGCGGGAGTAACAGATACGCAGTATTTT.

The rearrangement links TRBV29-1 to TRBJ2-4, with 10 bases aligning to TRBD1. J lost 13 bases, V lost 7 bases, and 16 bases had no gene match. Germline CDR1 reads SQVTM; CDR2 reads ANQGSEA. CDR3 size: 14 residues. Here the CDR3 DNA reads TGCAGCGGGGGACAGGGGACCCTATACAATGAGCAGTACTTC. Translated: CSGGQGTLYNEQYF.

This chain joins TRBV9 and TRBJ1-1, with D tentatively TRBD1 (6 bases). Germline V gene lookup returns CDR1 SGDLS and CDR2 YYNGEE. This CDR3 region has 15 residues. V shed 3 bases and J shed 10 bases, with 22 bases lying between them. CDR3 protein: CASSAGSGTYNRAFF. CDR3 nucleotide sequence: TGTGCCAGCAGCGCAGGTTCCGGGACATATAACAGAGCTTTCTTT.

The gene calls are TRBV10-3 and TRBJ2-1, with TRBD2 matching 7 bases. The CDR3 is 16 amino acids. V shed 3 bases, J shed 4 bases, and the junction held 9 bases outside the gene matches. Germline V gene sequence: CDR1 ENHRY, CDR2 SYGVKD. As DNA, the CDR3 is TGTGCCATCAGTGATTTTGCGGGGGTCCGTTACAATGAGCAGTTCTTC. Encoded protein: CAISDFAGVRYNEQFF.

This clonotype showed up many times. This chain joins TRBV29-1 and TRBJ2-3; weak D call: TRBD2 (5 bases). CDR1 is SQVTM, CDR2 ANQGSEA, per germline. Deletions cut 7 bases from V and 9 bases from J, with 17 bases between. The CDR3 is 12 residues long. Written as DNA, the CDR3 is TGCAGCGCTGACCTGGACGGGGAAACGCAGTATTTT. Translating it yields CSADLDGETQYF.

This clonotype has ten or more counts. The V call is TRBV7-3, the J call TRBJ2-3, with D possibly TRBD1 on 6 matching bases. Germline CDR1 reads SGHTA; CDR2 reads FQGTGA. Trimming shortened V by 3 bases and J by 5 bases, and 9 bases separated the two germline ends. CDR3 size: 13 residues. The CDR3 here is CASSFWTEDTQYF. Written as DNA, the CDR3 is TGTGCCAGCAGCTTTTGGACAGAAGATACGCAGTATTTT.

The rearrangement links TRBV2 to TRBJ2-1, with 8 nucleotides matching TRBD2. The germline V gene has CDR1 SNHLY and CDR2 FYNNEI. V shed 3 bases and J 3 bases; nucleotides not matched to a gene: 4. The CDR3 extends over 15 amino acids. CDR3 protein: CASSEWTSLYNEQFF. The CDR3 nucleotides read TGTGCCAGCAGTGAGTGGACTAGCCTCTACAATGAGCAGTTCTTC. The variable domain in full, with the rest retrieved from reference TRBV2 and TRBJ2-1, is EPEVTQTPSHQVTQMGQEVILRCVPISNHLYFYWYRQILGQKVEFLVSFYNNEISEKSEIFDDQFSVERPDGSNFTLKIRSTKLEDSAMYFCASSEWTSLYNEQFFGPGTRLTVL.

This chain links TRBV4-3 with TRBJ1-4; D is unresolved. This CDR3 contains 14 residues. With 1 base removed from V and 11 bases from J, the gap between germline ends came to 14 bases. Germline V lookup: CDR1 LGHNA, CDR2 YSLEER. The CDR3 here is CASSQVGRVGKLFF. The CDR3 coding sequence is TGCGCCAGCAGCCAAGTGGGGAGGGTTGGGAAACTGTTTTTT.

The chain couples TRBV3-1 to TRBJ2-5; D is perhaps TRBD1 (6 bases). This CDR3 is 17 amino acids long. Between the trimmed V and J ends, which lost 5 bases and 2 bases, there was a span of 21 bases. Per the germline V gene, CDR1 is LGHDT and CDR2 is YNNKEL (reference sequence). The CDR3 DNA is TGTGCCAGCAGCTTGCGGATATCAGGGGTAGGGCAAGAGACCCAGTACTTC. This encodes CASSLRISGVGQETQYF.

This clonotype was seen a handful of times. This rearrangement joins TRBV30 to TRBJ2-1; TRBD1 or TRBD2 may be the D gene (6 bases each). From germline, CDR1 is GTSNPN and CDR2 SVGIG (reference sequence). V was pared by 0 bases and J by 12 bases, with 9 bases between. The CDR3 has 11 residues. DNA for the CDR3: TGTGCCTGGAGTGTAAAGGGGGGGCAGTTCTTC. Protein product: CAWSVKGGQFF.

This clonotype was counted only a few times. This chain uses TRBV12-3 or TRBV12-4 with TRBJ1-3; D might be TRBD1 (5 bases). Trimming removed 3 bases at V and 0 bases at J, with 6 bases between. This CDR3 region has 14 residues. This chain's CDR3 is CASSFGTSGNTIYF. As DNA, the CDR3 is TGTGCCAGCAGTTTCGGGACCTCTGGAAACACCATATATTTT.

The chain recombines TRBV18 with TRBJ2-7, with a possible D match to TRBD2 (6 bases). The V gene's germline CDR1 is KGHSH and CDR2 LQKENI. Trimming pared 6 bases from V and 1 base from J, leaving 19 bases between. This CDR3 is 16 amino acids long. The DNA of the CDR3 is TGTGCCAGCTCCCCAACGGGGGATTCATCGTCCTACGAGCAGTACTTC. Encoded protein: CASSPTGDSSSYEQYF.

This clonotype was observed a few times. The CDR3 protein is CATSDTDLAGELFF. DNA of the CDR3: TGTGCCACCAGTGATACGGATCTGGCCGGGGAGCTGTTTTTT. The chain has TRBV24-1 and TRBJ2-2, with D unresolved. This CDR3 has 14 residues. The germline gives CDR1 KGHDR, CDR2 SFDVKD. V was cut by 3 bases and J by 6 bases, with 10 bases left in between.

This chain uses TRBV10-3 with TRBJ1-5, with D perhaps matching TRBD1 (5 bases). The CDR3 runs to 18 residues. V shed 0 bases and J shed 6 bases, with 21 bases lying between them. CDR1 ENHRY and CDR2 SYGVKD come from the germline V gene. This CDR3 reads CAISESSWGRAGGQPQHF. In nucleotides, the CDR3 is TGTGCCATCAGTGAGTCCTCCTGGGGCAGGGCTGGGGGTCAGCCCCAGCATTTT.

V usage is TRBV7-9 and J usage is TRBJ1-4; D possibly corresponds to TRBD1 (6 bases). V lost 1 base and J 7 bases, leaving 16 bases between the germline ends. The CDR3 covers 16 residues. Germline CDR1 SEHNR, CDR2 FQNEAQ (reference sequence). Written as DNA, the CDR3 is TGTGCCAGCAGCTTAGGAGATGAGGGGGTAACTGAAAAACTGTTTTTT. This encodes CASSLGDEGVTEKLFF.